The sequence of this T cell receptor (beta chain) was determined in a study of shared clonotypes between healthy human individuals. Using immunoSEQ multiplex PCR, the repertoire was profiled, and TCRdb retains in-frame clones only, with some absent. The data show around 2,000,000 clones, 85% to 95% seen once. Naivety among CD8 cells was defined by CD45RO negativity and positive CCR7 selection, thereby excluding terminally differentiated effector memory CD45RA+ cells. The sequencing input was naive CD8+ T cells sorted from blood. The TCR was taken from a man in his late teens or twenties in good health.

The CDR3 loop is CASSPGPIEKLFF. In DNA form, the CDR3 reads TGCGCCAGCAGCCCTGGGCCGATCGAAAAACTGTTTTTT. The chain recombines TRBV5-1 with TRBJ1-4, with D unclear. Germline V gene sequence: CDR1 SGHRS, CDR2 YFSETQ. Trimming removed 4 bases from V and 8 bases from J, with 12 bases in between. The CDR3 covers 13 residues.